The clone carrying this T cell receptor (beta chain) has a single count. This sample is drawn from a study of technical replicates of blood from several donors. Assay used: immunoSEQ multiplex PCR; TCRdb lists only in-frame clones, some missing. In the table there are around 80,000 clones, about 91% of which are singletons. The CDR3 sequence is 13 residues long. CDR1 LNHDA and CDR2 SQIVND come from the germline V gene (reference sequence). Trimming took off 1 base at V and 7 bases at J, with 11 bases between the two ends. This TCR was sampled from a human donor in good health. What was sequenced was T cells isolated from PBMCs. The genes are TRBV19 and TRBJ2-7, with D possibly being TRBD2 (6 bases). CDR3 residues: CASSIAGVEEQYF. The CDR3 DNA sequence: TGTGCCAGTAGTATAGCGGGAGTGGAAGAGCAGTACTTC.